This T cell receptor (beta chain) was documented in a study of T cells after yellow fever vaccination. Study background: Where fractions had low cell numbers, libraries were prepared from them with the SMART-Seq v4 Ultra Low Input RNA kit.

The CDR3 contains 13 residues. Germline assignment: CDR1 SEHNR and CDR2 FQNEAQ (reference sequence). V was shortened by 1 base and J by 6 bases, with 9 bases between the two germline ends. Overall study findings and caveats: Weaker, the secondary response had a peak occurring faster, on day 5 versus 15.

Regarding this clonotype: Its antigen is as yet unknown.

A single record per CDR3 protein comes from TCRdb applying MiXCR to the 5' RACE reads. The sample lists some 260,000 distinct CDR3 sequences; roughly 5.2% were seen once. This chain uses TRBV7-9 with TRBJ1-1, with D uncertain. The sample consisted of CD4+ T cells sorted from PBMCs, taken on the day of the yellow fever booster vaccination. The TCR comes from a man younger than 35 who received the YFV17D yellow fever vaccine. In nucleotides, the CDR3 is TGTGCCAGCAGCTTAGTGGCAGGCTCTGAAGCTTTCTTT. Amino acids: CASSLVAGSEAFF.